One and the same sample provided the 7 T cell receptor beta chains below, sequenced in a study of patients and donors after allogeneic stem cell transplantation. TCRdb reanalysed the RT-PCR reads using MiXCR and keeps one entry per CDR3 protein. The sample lists about 230,000 distinct CDR3 sequences, 11% to 15% occurring once. The specimen sequenced was blood, either unsorted or a sorted T cell fraction (not recorded which). The receptors shown here come from a human donor who was either an allogeneic HSCT recipient or a stem cell or donor lymphocyte infusion donor (not recorded which). It is not recorded whose cells these are; they may come from a transplant donor.

There are a few counts of this clonotype. CDR3: CASSFPPGPMVEPQYF. The CDR3 coding sequence is TGTGCCAGCAGCTTCCCTCCGGGACCCATGGTTGAGCCCCAGTACTTC. This sequence joins TRBV11-3 and TRBJ2-5; tentatively, D is TRBD1 or TRBD2 (5 bases each). This CDR3 region has 16 residues. The germline CDR1 and CDR2 sequences are SGHNT and YENEEA. V was trimmed by 3 bases and J by 9 bases, leaving 23 bases between them.

This clonotype was observed a handful of times. The CDR3 nucleotides are TGTGCCAGCAGCCCCGGGACAGGGGCGAGGGAGACCCAGTACTTC. Translation gives CASSPGTGARETQYF. This sequence joins TRBV5-4 and TRBJ2-5; TRBD1 matches at 10 bases. The length of the CDR3 is 15 residues. CDR1 is SGHNT and CDR2 is YYREEE in the germline V gene (reference sequence). V lost 4 bases and J lost 5; bases outside the gene matches: 8.

This clonotype showed up just a few times. V is TRBV4-2 and J is TRBJ2-5; D gene uncertain. The germline V and J ends were trimmed by 4 bases and 3 bases, with 12 bases remaining between them. The CDR3 spans 14 residues. Per the germline V gene, CDR1 is LGHNA and CDR2 is YNFKEQ. For the CDR3, the DNA is TGTGCCAGCAGCCGTCCGCGAGAGGAAGAGACCCAGTACTTC. It codes for CASSRPREEETQYF.

This clonotype has at least ten counts. V gene TRBV6-4 combines with J gene TRBJ2-3; 7 bases map to TRBD2. Germline V gene lookup returns CDR1 MRHNA and CDR2 SNTAGT. V gave up 2 bases and J gave up 5 bases; unmatched junction bases: 7. The length of the CDR3 is 15 residues. The CDR3 DNA reads as TGTGCCAGCAGTGACGGGCCTAGCGGAGGAGATACGCAGTATTTT. Its translation is CASSDGPSGGDTQYF.

This clonotype was seen a few times. The rearrangement links TRBV7-2 to TRBJ1-1; D uncertain. V was cut by 5 bases and J by 5 bases, with 15 bases left in between. The germline CDR1 and CDR2 sequences are SGHTA and FQGNSA. The CDR3 extends over 14 amino acids. The CDR3 here is CASSPRARGTEAFF. The CDR3, as DNA: TGTGCCAGCAGCCCAAGGGCCCGGGGAACTGAAGCTTTCTTT.

CDR3 nucleotides: TGTGCCAGCAGCGAACGGACAGGGTTCTACAATGAGCAGTTCTTC. Encoded protein: CASSERTGFYNEQFF. The chain carries TRBV7-2 and TRBJ2-1; 8 positions agree with TRBD1. V lost 5 bases to trimming and J lost 3 bases; unmatched junction nucleotides: 6. The CDR3 is 15 residues long. Germline V gene sequence: CDR1 SGHTA, CDR2 FQGNSA.

In this sample, this clonotype turned up a few times. The V gene is TRBV7-2, the J gene TRBJ2-7; TRBD2 matches 15 bases. J gave up 7 bases and V 4 bases, and 5 bases lay outside the gene matches. Germline CDR1 is SGHTA and CDR2 is FQGNSA. The CDR3 has 15 residues. CDR3 residues: CASSSRTSGGGEQYF. The CDR3 nucleotides read TGTGCCAGCAGCTCAAGGACTAGCGGGGGGGGAGAGCAGTACTTC.